The clone carrying this T cell receptor (beta chain) appeared once. The data derive from a study of cytomegalovirus exposure and HLA in healthy donors. 60 Vbeta and 13 Jbeta primers were used in PCR. The data were produced by immunoSEQ multiplex PCR, yet TCRdb's version contains in-frame clones alone and is incomplete. The profile shows some 140,000 clones, about 82% of them singletons. CDR3 length: 15 amino acids. With 7 bases clipped from V and 6 bases from J, the junction kept 9 bases outside the gene matches. Germline-derived CDR1 and CDR2 are MNHEY and SMNVEV (reference sequence). The TCR was taken from a man aged 25-45 years in good health. The chain combines TRBV27 with TRBJ2-3; 11 nucleotides align to TRBD2. Sample: PBMCs. The CDR3 loop is CASTLLAGAVDTQYF. Written as DNA, the CDR3 is TGTGCCAGCACCTTACTAGCGGGAGCGGTCGATACGCAGTATTTT.